This T cell receptor beta chain was captured in a study of control samples from healthy donors and cancer patients. V was clipped by 1 base and J by 8 bases; unmatched bases: 8. CDR1 and CDR2 from the germline V gene are LNHDA and SQIVND (reference sequence). The CDR3 loop spans 15 amino acids. TCRdb's table, derived via immunoSEQ multiplex PCR, lists solely in-frame clones and lacks some. The sample holds about 110,000 clones, approximately 90% seen once. The receptor's source is a woman aged 45-59 years in good health. The specimen sequenced was blood. The V gene is TRBV19, the J gene TRBJ2-1; TRBD1 matches 7 bases. CDR3 protein: CASSIGGGRGHEQFF. The CDR3 DNA sequence: TGTGCCAGTAGTATAGGAGGGGGCCGGGGACATGAGCAGTTCTTC.